A selection of T cell receptor beta chains follows, all from one sample in a study of metastatic and nonmetastatic thyroid tumors. TCRdb reanalyzed the PCR reads with MiXCR. The profile shows just over 20,000 clones, approximately 12% of them singletons. The sample taken for sequencing was blood. These receptors all come from a male donor with papillary thyroid cancer or a benign thyroid nodule (not recorded which). Some clones in this sample may be carry-over from other donors' samples. CDR3s include the opening cysteine and the closing phenylalanine or tryptophan. Each record gives: J gene, D gene, clone size, V gene, CDR3 protein, CDR3 DNA. The D gene is left open where the match is weak. The size entry is marked missing in some rows and otherwise reads once, few, many or a size class.

j_gene: TRBJ2-3; d_gene: NA; abundance: medium-sized; v_gene: TRBV27; CDR3aa: CASSPRKAPTDTQYF; CDR3nt: TGTGCCAGCAGTCCTCGAAAAGCTCCCACAGATACGCAGTATTTT
j_gene: TRBJ2-7; d_gene: TRBD1; abundance: medium-sized; v_gene: TRBV10-1; CDR3aa: CASSDYRDSLHEQYF; CDR3nt: TGCGCCAGCAGTGATTACCGGGACAGTCTGCACGAGCAGTACTTC
j_gene: TRBJ2-4; d_gene: NA; abundance: many; v_gene: TRBV19; CDR3aa: CASKHTGKGAKNIQYF; CDR3nt: TGTGCCAGTAAACATACAGGGAAAGGAGCCAAAAACATTCAGTACTTC
j_gene: TRBJ2-7; d_gene: NA; abundance: NA; v_gene: TRBV19; CDR3aa: CASSGIHATLQDEQYF; CDR3nt: TGTGCCAGTAGTGGCATACATGCCACTCTTCAAGACGAGCAGTACTTC
j_gene: TRBJ2-2; d_gene: NA; abundance: medium-sized; v_gene: TRBV6-1; CDR3aa: CASTITRALTGELFF; CDR3nt: TGTGCCAGCACCATCACCCGGGCACTCACCGGGGAGCTGTTTTTT
j_gene: TRBJ2-1; d_gene: TRBD2; abundance: few; v_gene: TRBV2; CDR3aa: CASSETSGIPPEQFF; CDR3nt: TGTGCCAGCAGTGAAACTAGCGGGATCCCCCCGGAGCAGTTCTTC
j_gene: TRBJ2-3; d_gene: NA; abundance: many; v_gene: TRBV28; CDR3aa: CASSPAGSRGDTQYF; CDR3nt: TGTGCCAGCAGTCCAGCGGGAAGCAGGGGAGATACGCAGTATTTT
j_gene: TRBJ1-5; d_gene: TRBD1; abundance: many; v_gene: TRBV28; CDR3aa: CASSPRGTGGRPQHF; CDR3nt: TGTGCCAGCAGTCCTAGGGGGACAGGGGGCCGGCCCCAGCATTTT
j_gene: TRBJ1-6; d_gene: NA; abundance: few; v_gene: TRBV6-2/TRBV6-3; CDR3aa: CASSYGAVHNSPLHF; CDR3nt: TGTGCCAGCAGTTACGGAGCAGTACATAATTCACCCCTCCACTTT
j_gene: TRBJ1-5; d_gene: NA; abundance: many; v_gene: TRBV5-1; CDR3aa: CASSPMRAGYSNQPQHF; CDR3nt: TGCGCCAGCAGCCCCATGAGGGCGGGTTATAGCAATCAGCCCCAGCATTTT
j_gene: TRBJ1-2; d_gene: TRBD1; abundance: many; v_gene: TRBV28; CDR3aa: CASTNSGTVNGYTF; CDR3nt: TGTGCCAGCACCAATTCCGGGACAGTAAACGGCTACACCTTC
j_gene: TRBJ2-3; d_gene: NA; abundance: many; v_gene: TRBV7-9; CDR3aa: CASSLAHLGDTQYF; CDR3nt: TGTGCCAGCAGCTTGGCCCATTTAGGAGATACGCAGTATTTT
j_gene: TRBJ2-7; d_gene: TRBD2; abundance: few; v_gene: TRBV2; CDR3aa: CASSELGGWYEQYF; CDR3nt: TGTGCCAGCAGTGAGTTGGGGGGGTGGTACGAGCAGTACTTC
j_gene: TRBJ2-7; d_gene: TRBD2; abundance: NA; v_gene: TRBV20-1; CDR3aa: CSAFGLAGGEQYF; CDR3nt: TGCAGTGCCTTCGGACTAGCGGGAGGCGAGCAGTACTTC
j_gene: TRBJ2-3; d_gene: NA; abundance: few; v_gene: TRBV6-1; CDR3aa: CASSDLQGRRTQYF; CDR3nt: TGTGCCAGCAGTGACCTACAGGGTAGGCGCACGCAGTATTTT
j_gene: TRBJ1-6; d_gene: NA; abundance: few; v_gene: TRBV6-1; CDR3aa: CASSELRSPLHF; CDR3nt: TGTGCCAGCAGTGAACTGAGATCACCCCTCCACTTT
j_gene: TRBJ2-5; d_gene: NA; abundance: many; v_gene: TRBV20-1; CDR3aa: CSARVVSSLWTQYF; CDR3nt: TGCAGTGCTAGAGTCGTTAGCAGTTTATGGACCCAGTACTTC
j_gene: TRBJ2-3; d_gene: NA; abundance: few; v_gene: TRBV6-6; CDR3aa: CASSYSGTSTDTQYF; CDR3nt: TGTGCCAGCAGTTACAGTGGGACAAGCACAGATACGCAGTATTTT
j_gene: TRBJ1-1; d_gene: NA; abundance: medium-sized; v_gene: TRBV6-5; CDR3aa: CASSYSRWTEAFF; CDR3nt: TGTGCCAGCAGTTACTCGCGGTGGACTGAAGCTTTCTTT
j_gene: TRBJ1-4; d_gene: TRBD1; abundance: medium-sized; v_gene: TRBV30; CDR3aa: CAWSPTGINEKLFF; CDR3nt: TGTGCCTGGAGTCCGACAGGGATTAATGAAAAACTGTTTTTT
j_gene: TRBJ2-7; d_gene: NA; abundance: NA; v_gene: TRBV5-8; CDR3aa: CASTTMDNSYEQYF; CDR3nt: TGTGCCAGCACCACCATGGACAACTCCTACGAGCAGTACTTC
j_gene: TRBJ1-1; d_gene: TRBD1; abundance: medium-sized; v_gene: TRBV2; CDR3aa: CASSSGTGFINTEAFF; CDR3nt: TGTGCCAGCAGTTCCGGGACAGGGTTTATAAACACTGAAGCTTTCTTT